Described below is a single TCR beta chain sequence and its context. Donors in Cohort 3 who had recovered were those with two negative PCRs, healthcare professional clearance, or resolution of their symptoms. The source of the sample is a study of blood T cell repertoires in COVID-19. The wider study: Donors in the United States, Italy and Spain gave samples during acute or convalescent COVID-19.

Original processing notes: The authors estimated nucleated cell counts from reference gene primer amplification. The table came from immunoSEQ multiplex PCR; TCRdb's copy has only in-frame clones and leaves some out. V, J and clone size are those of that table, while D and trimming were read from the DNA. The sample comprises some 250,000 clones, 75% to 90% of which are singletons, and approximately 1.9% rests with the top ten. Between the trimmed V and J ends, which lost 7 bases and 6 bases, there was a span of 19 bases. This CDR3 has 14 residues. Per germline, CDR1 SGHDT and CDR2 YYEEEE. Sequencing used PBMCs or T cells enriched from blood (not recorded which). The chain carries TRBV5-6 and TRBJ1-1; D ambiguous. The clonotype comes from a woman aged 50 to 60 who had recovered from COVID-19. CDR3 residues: CASLLAYSLSEAFF. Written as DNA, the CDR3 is TGTGCCAGCCTCTTGGCTTACTCTCTTTCTGAAGCTTTCTTT.